A selection of T cell receptor beta chains follows, all from one sample in a study of post-analysis software for immune sequencing data. TCRdb re-called the PCR reads through MiXCR, storing one row per CDR3 protein. The top ten hold 28% of the sample, which has 150,000 to 200,000 distinct CDR3 sequences, about 37% seen once. Sample: blood, taken after autologous hematopoietic stem cell transplantation. These receptors originate from a girl between 5 and 17 years old with multiple sclerosis. Both conserved end residues are part of each CDR3. A D gene is named only where the DNA matches it firmly. Some rows mark clone size as missing; the rest say once, few, many or name a class of expanded clone.

v_gene	d_gene	j_gene	abundance	CDR3aa	CDR3nt
TRBV20-1	.	TRBJ1-4	many	CSARVPGPQELFF	TGCAGTGCTAGAGTTCCTGGGCCTCAGGAACTGTTTTTT
TRBV5-1	.	TRBJ1-1	.	CANSSVVGAMNTEAFF	TGCGCCAACAGCTCCGTGGTGGGGGCGATGAACACTGAAGCTTTCTTT
TRBV6-2/TRBV6-3	TRBD2	TRBJ2-1	.	CASSYGTSGGFF	TGTGCCAGCAGTTATGGGACTAGCGGGGGGTTCTTC
TRBV27	.	TRBJ1-1	.	CASSLNMNTEAFF	TGTGCCAGCAGCCTGAACATGAACACTGAAGCTTTCTTT
TRBV6-2/TRBV6-3	TRBD2	TRBJ2-7	.	CASLRLARSYEQYF	TGTGCCAGCCTAAGACTAGCGAGGAGCTACGAGCAGTACTTC
TRBV12-3/TRBV12-4	.	TRBJ2-5	.	CASSLRAFHPQYF	TGTGCCAGCAGTCTCCGGGCCTTCCATCCCCAGTACTTC
TRBV4-1	.	TRBJ2-1	few	CASSQGPQARYPYNEQFF	TGCGCCAGCAGCCAAGGTCCACAGGCTCGCTATCCCTACAATGAGCAGTTCTTC
TRBV12-3/TRBV12-4	TRBD1	TRBJ2-3	few	CASSGQGKGTDTQYF	TGTGCCAGCAGCGGACAGGGGAAGGGCACAGATACGCAGTATTTT
TRBV7-6	.	TRBJ2-1	.	CASSLGGDEQFF	TGCGCCAGCAGCTTAGGGGGGGATGAGCAGTTCTTC
TRBV29-1	.	TRBJ2-3	.	CSVGVGHSTDTQYF	TGCAGCGTTGGGGTGGGGCATAGCACAGATACGCAGTATTTT
TRBV2	.	TRBJ1-1	.	CASRRWDPNTEAFF	TGTGCCAGCAGACGATGGGACCCGAACACTGAAGCTTTCTTT
TRBV10-3	.	TRBJ2-1	.	CAISSEGGNEQFF	TGTGCCATCAGTTCCGAGGGCGGGAATGAGCAGTTCTTC
TRBV12-3/TRBV12-4	.	TRBJ1-1	few	CASSPLAGRGEAFF	TGTGCCAGCAGTCCCCTGGCAGGGAGGGGTGAGGCTTTCTTT
TRBV11-1	TRBD2	TRBJ2-1	.	CASSFVSGTSRANEQFF	TGTGCCAGCAGCTTCGTCTCCGGGACTAGTAGGGCCAATGAGCAGTTCTTC
TRBV6-5	TRBD2	TRBJ2-5	.	CASSYRLAGGLPEETQYF	TGTGCCAGCAGTTACCGACTAGCGGGAGGCCTTCCGGAAGAGACCCAGTACTTC
TRBV15	.	TRBJ2-1	.	CATSRDSYNEQFF	TGTGCCACCAGCAGAGACTCCTACAATGAGCAGTTCTTC
TRBV5-1	TRBD2	TRBJ2-2	.	CATRNREGFGELFF	TGCGCCACCAGGAACCGGGAGGGCTTCGGGGAGCTGTTTTTT
TRBV5-1	.	TRBJ2-7	.	CASSPRFGGGQYEQYF	TGCGCCAGCAGCCCGCGTTTTGGGGGCGGCCAGTACGAGCAGTACTTC
TRBV20-1	TRBD1	TRBJ1-4	.	CSARTGNEKLFF	TGCAGTGCGCGGACAGGGAATGAAAAACTGTTTTTT
TRBV3-1	.	TRBJ2-1	few	CASTPGWAGNEQFF	TGCGCCAGCACCCCCGGGTGGGCCGGCAATGAGCAGTTCTTC
TRBV20-1	.	TRBJ2-7	.	CSASKSKGYYEQYF	TGCAGTGCTAGTAAGTCAAAAGGTTACTACGAGCAGTACTTC
TRBV20-1	.	TRBJ1-1	.	CSARDSRGNTEAFF	TGCAGTGCTAGAGATAGTAGAGGGAACACTGAAGCTTTCTTT
TRBV7-6	TRBD1	TRBJ2-1	.	CATRGPNTGELFF	TGTGCCACCAGGGGGCCCAACACCGGGGAGCTGTTCTTC
TRBV28	TRBD1	TRBJ2-5	.	CASSSYRGQETQYF	TGTGCCAGCAGTTCCTACAGGGGGCAAGAGACCCAGTACTTC
TRBV6-1	.	TRBJ1-2	.	CASAGGPQDYGYTF	TGTGCCAGCGCGGGGGGACCTCAAGACTATGGCTACACCTTC
TRBV7-9	.	TRBJ2-3	few	CASSSSPPSVRTDTQYF	TGTGCCAGCAGCTCGTCCCCGCCTAGCGTGAGGACAGATACGCAGTATTTT
TRBV7-6	TRBD1	TRBJ2-1	.	CASSLGRRTGQPREQFF	TGTGCCAGCAGCTTAGGGAGGAGGACAGGACAACCCCGAGAGCAGTTCTTC
TRBV6-5	TRBD2	TRBJ2-3	many	CASRHGLAGTDTQYF	TGTGCCAGCAGACATGGACTAGCGGGCACAGATACGCAGTATTTT
TRBV6-5	.	TRBJ1-1	once	CASAGTGFFMNTEAFF	TGTGCCAGCGCCGGAACAGGGTTCTTCATGAACACTGAAGCTTTCTTT
TRBV12-3/TRBV12-4	TRBD2	TRBJ2-3	.	CASSWGGDTDTQYF	TGTGCCAGCAGTTGGGGGGGTGACACAGATACGCAGTATTTT
TRBV4-3	.	TRBJ2-7	.	CASSQERSPLYEQYF	TGCGCCAGCAGCCAAGAAAGGAGTCCTTTATACGAGCAGTACTTC
TRBV12-3/TRBV12-4	TRBD1	TRBJ1-1	few	CASSSPTGVGEAFF	TGTGCCAGCAGTTCCCCGACAGGGGTCGGTGAAGCTTTCTTT
TRBV6-5	TRBD2	TRBJ2-3	.	CASKPLAGVRDTQYF	TGTGCCAGCAAACCGCTAGCGGGAGTACGCGATACGCAGTATTTT
TRBV20-1	TRBD2	TRBJ2-1	.	CSARLAGVVEQFF	TGCAGTGCTAGACTGGCGGGAGTTGTTGAGCAGTTCTTC
TRBV11-3	TRBD2	TRBJ2-1	.	CASSLGGGSSNEQFF	TGTGCCAGCAGCTTAGGTGGCGGGAGTAGTAATGAGCAGTTCTTC
TRBV14	.	TRBJ1-2	few	CASSQDGKGRGYTF	TGTGCCAGCAGCCAAGACGGTAAAGGGAGAGGCTACACCTTC
TRBV7-2	TRBD2	TRBJ2-5	many	CASSLAFALAGGPGETQYF	TGTGCCAGCAGCTTAGCGTTTGCCCTAGCGGGAGGGCCCGGGGAGACCCAGTACTTC
TRBV7-8	TRBD1	TRBJ2-5	few	CASSSARDRGPETQYF	TGTGCCAGCAGTTCTGCCCGGGACAGGGGGCCAGAGACCCAGTACTTC
TRBV12-3/TRBV12-4	.	TRBJ2-6	few	CASSLAGPGTGANVLTF	TGTGCCAGCAGTTTAGCTGGTCCGGGGACTGGGGCCAACGTCCTGACTTTC
TRBV5-6	.	TRBJ2-5	few	CASSRRVGQETQYF	TGTGCCAGCAGCCGGAGAGTGGGCCAAGAGACCCAGTACTTC
TRBV7-8	.	TRBJ2-2	few	CASSSLVPGELFF	TGTGCCAGCAGCTCACTAGTCCCCGGGGAGCTGTTTTTT
TRBV20-1	.	TRBJ2-1	few	CSARVILEVSREQFF	TGCAGTGCTAGAGTAATACTAGAGGTTTCTCGGGAGCAGTTCTTC
TRBV15	.	TRBJ2-6	few	CATSRERSGANVLTF	TGTGCCACCAGCAGAGAACGGTCTGGGGCCAACGTCCTGACTTTC
TRBV7-2	.	TRBJ1-5	few	CASSEQGNQPQHF	TGTGCCAGCAGCGAACAGGGAAATCAGCCCCAGCATTTT
TRBV28	TRBD2	TRBJ2-1	.	CASSILAKQFF	TGTGCCAGCAGCATACTAGCGAAGCAGTTCTTC
TRBV29-1	TRBD1	TRBJ1-1	.	CSVEGQGTLGAFF	TGCAGCGTTGAGGGACAGGGGACTTTAGGGGCTTTCTTT
TRBV5-1	TRBD2	TRBJ2-3	few	CASSLDIRTSGKTDTQYF	TGCGCCAGCAGCTTGGACATCAGGACTAGCGGGAAAACAGATACGCAGTATTTT